This T cell receptor beta chain was sequenced for a study of T cell responses to AZD1222 COVID-19 vaccine. Concerning this clone: Its antigen is currently unknown.

The CDR3 spans 15 residues. V was clipped by 4 bases and J by 1 base, with 10 bases between them. Germline CDR1 SEHNR, CDR2 FQNEAQ (reference sequence). Findings and limits, study-wide: Vaccine-associated CD4 TCRs ranged over spike, dominating at 160-218 and 743-854. Without day 14 samples, only post-peak T cell repertoires were studied.

The protocol was immunoSEQ multiplex PCR, while the TCRdb copy is restricted to in-frame clones and leaves out a portion. This sample has roughly 100,000 clones, with roughly 82% found just once. V usage is TRBV7-9 and J usage is TRBJ2-2; D gene unclear. This clonotype was obtained from an adult in good health. The starting material was peripheral blood, obtained on day 0 of AZD1222 vaccination. The CDR3 region is CASSSLVGNTGELFF. CDR3 in DNA: TGTGCCAGCAGCTCTTTAGTTGGGAACACCGGGGAGCTGTTTTTT.